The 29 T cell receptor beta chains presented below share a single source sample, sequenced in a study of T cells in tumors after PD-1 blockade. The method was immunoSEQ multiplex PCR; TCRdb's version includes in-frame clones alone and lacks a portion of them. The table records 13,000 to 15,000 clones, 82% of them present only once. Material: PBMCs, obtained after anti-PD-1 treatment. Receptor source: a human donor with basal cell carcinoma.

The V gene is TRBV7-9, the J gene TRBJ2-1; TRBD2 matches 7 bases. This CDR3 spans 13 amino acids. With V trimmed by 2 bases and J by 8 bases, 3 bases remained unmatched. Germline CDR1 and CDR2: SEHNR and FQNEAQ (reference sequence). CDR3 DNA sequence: TGTGCCAGCAGCTTATCCAGCGGGGATGAGCAGTTCTTC. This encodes CASSLSSGDEQFF.

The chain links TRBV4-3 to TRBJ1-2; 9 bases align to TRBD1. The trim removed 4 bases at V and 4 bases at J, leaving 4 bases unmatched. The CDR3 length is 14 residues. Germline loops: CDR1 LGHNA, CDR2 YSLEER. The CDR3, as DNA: TGCGCCAGCAGCCCGGGACAGGGACTCTATGGCTACACCTTC. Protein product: CASSPGQGLYGYTF.

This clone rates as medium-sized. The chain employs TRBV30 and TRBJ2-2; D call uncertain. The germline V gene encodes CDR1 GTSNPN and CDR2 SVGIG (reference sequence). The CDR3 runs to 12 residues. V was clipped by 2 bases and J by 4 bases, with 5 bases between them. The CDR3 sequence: CAWSHSTGELFF. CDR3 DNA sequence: TGTGCCTGGAGTCACAGCACCGGGGAGCTGTTTTTT.

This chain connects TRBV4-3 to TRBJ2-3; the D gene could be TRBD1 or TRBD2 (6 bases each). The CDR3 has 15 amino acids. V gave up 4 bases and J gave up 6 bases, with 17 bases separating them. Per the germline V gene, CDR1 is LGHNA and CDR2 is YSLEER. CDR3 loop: CASSPRMGGRDTQYF. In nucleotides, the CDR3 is TGCGCCAGCAGCCCTAGGATGGGGGGCCGGGATACGCAGTATTTT.

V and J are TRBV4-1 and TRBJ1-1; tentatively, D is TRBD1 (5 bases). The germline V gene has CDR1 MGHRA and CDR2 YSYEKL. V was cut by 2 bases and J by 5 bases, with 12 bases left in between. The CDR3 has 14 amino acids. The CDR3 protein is CASSQQIGGTEAFF. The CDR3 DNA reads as TGCGCCAGCAGCCAACAGATTGGGGGGACTGAAGCTTTCTTT.

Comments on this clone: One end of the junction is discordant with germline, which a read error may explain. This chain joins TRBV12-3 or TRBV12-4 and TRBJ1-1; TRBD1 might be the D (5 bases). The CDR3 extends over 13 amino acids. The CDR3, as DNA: TGTGTCAGCAGTTTGATAGGGGTCACTGAAGCTTTCTTT. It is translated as CVSSLIGVTEAFF.

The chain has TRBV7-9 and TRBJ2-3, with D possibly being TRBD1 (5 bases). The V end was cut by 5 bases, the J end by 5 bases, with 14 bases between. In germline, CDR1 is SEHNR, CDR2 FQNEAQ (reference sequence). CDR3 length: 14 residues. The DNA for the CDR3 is TGTGCCAGCAGCCTAGGGGTTCTCGTAGATACGCAGTATTTT. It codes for CASSLGVLVDTQYF.

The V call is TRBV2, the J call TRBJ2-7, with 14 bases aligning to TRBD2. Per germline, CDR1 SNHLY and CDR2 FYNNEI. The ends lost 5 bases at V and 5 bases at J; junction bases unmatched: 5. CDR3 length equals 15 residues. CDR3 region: CASSKGLAGVDEQYF. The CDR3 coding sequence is TGTGCCAGCAGTAAGGGACTAGCGGGAGTCGACGAGCAGTACTTC.

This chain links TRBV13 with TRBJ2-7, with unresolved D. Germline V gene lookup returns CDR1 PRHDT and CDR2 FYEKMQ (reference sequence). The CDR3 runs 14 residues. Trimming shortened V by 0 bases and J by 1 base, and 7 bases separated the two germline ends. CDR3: CASSLGSLSYEQYF. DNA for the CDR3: TGTGCCAGCAGCTTAGGATCCCTATCCTACGAGCAGTACTTC.

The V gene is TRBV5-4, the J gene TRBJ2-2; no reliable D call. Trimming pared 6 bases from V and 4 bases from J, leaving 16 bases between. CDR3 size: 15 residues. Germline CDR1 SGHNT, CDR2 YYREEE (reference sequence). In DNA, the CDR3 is TGTGCCAGCACCCAGGCCCTAAGTACCACCGGGGAGCTGTTTTTT. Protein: CASTQALSTTGELFF.

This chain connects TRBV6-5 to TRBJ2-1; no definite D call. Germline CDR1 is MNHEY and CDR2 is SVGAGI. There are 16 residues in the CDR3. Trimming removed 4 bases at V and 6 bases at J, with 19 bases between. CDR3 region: CASSLTLDPFLNEQFF. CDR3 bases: TGTGCCAGCAGTTTGACGCTGGACCCTTTTCTCAATGAGCAGTTCTTC.

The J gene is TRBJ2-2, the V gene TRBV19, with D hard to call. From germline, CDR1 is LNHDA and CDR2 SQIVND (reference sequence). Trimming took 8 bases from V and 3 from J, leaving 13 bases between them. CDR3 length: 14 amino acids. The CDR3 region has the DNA TGTGCCAGTTTGAGACCCTCAGACACCGGGGAGCTGTTTTTT. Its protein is CASLRPSDTGELFF.

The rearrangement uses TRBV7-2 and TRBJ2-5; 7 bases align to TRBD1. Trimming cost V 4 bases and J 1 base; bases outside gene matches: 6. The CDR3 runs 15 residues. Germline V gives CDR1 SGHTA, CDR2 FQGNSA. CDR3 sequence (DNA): TGTGCCAGCAGCTCTTCGGGACAGCGCCAAGAGACCCAGTACTTC. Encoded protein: CASSSSGQRQETQYF. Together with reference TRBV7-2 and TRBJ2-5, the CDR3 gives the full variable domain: GAGVSQSPSNKVTEKGKDVELRCDPISGHTALYWYRQSLGQGLEFLIYFQGNSAPDKSGLPSDRFSAERTGGSVSTLTIQRTQQEDSAVYLCASSSSGQRQETQYFGPGTRLLVL.

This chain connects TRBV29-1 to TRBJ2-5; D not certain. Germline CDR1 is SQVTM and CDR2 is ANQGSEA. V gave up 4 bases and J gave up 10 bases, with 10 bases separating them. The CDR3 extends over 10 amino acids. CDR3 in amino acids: CSVADPHQYF. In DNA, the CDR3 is TGCAGCGTTGCCGACCCCCACCAGTACTTC.

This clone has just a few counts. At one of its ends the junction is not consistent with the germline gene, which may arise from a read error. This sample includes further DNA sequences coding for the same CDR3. The CDR3 here is CPSSDGGARAGSSYNEQFF. The DNA for the CDR3 is TGTCCCAGCAGTGACGGGGGGGCGCGGGCGGGGAGCTCCTACAATGAGCAGTTCTTC. The chain joins TRBV2 to TRBJ2-1; 8 nucleotides align to TRBD2. This CDR3 is 19 amino acids long. Per the germline V gene, CDR1 is SNHLY and CDR2 is FYNNEI.

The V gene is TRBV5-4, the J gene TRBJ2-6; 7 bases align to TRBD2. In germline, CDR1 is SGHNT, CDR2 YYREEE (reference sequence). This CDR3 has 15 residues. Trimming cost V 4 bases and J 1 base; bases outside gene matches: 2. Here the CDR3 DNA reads TGTGCCAGCAGCGGGCGGGAGTCTGGGGCCAACGTCCTGACTTTC. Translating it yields CASSGRESGANVLTF.

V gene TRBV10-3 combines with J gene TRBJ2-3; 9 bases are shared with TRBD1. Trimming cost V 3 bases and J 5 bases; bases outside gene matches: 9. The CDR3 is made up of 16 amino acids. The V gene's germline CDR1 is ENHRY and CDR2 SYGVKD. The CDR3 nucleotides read TGTGCCATCAGTGAACGGGCTCTGGGACAGGGAGATACGCAGTATTTT. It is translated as CAISERALGQGDTQYF.

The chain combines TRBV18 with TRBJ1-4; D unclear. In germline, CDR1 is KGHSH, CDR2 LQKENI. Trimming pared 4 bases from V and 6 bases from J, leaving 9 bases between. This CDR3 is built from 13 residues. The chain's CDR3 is CASSRAQDEKLFF. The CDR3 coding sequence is TGTGCCAGCTCACGGGCCCAGGATGAAAAACTGTTTTTT.

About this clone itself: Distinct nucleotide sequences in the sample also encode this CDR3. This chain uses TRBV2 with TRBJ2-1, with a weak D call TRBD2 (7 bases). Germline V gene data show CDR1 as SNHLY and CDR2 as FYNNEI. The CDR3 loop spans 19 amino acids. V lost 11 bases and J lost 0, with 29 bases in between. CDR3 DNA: TGTGCCCGCTGTGAAGGGGGGGCGGGGGCGGGGAGCTCCTACAATGAGCAGTTCTTC. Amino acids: CARCEGGAGAGSSYNEQFF.

CDR3 nucleotide sequence: TGTGCCAGTAGTATCGGAAGGGGGAGCTCCTACGAGCAGTACTTC. Encoded protein: CASSIGRGSSYEQYF. The chain uses TRBV19 and TRBJ2-7; tentative D call: TRBD1 (6 bases). Germline loops: CDR1 LNHDA, CDR2 SQIVND (reference sequence). The CDR3 is 15 residues long. Trimming took off 3 bases at V and 0 bases at J, with 12 bases between the two ends.

The CDR3 here is CASSPPAAGVISHTGELFF. In nucleotides, the CDR3 is TGTGCCAGCAGTCCGCCCGCAGCGGGAGTAATTTCCCACACCGGGGAGCTGTTTTTT. The V call is TRBV28, the J call TRBJ2-2; TRBD2 matches 8 bases. This CDR3 is 19 amino acids long. With 5 bases clipped from V and 3 bases from J, the junction kept 17 bases outside the gene matches. Germline V gives CDR1 MDHEN, CDR2 SYDVKM.

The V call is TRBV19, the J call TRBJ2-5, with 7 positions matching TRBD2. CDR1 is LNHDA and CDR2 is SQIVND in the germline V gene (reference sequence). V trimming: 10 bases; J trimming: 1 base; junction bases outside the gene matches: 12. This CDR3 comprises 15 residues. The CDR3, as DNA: TGTGCCACTCAGGGTGCGGGGGAACGCCAAGAGACCCAGTACTTC. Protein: CATQGAGERQETQYF.

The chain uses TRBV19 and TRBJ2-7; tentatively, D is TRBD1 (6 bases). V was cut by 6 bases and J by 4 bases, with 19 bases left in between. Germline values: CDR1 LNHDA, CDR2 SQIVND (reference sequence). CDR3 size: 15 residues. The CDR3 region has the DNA TGTGCCAGTAGCCGAGCATTGCAGGGGCCTTACGAGCAGTACTTC. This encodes CASSRALQGPYEQYF.

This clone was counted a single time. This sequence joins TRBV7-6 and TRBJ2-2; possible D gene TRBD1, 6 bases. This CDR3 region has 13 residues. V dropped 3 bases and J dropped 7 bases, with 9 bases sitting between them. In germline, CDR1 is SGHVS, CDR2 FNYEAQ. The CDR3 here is CASSLQGFGELFF. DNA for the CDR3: TGTGCCAGCAGCTTGCAGGGGTTCGGGGAGCTGTTTTTT. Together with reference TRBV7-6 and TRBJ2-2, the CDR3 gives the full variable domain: GAGVSQSPRYKVTKRGQDVALRCDPISGHVSLYWYRQALGQGPEFLTYFNYEAQQDKSGLPNDRFSAERPEGSISTLTIQRTEQRDSAMYRCASSLQGFGELFFGEGSRLTVL.

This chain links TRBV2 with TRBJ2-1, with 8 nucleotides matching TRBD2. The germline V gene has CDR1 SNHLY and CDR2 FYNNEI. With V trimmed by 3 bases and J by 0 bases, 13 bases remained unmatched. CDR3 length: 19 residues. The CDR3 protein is CASSDGGAGLGSSYNEQFF. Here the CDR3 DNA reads TGTGCCAGCAGTGACGGGGGGGCGGGGTTGGGGAGCTCCTACAATGAGCAGTTCTTC.

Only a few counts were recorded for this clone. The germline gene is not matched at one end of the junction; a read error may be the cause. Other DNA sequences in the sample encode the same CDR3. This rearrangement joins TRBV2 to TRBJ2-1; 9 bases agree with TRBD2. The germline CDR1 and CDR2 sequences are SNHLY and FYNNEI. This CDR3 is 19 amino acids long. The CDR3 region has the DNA TGTGCCCGCAGTTATGGGGGGGCGCGGGAGGGGAGCTCCTACAATGAGCAGTTCTTC. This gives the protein CARSYGGAREGSSYNEQFF. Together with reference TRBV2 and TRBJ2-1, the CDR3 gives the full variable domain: EPEVTQTPSHQVTQMGQEVILRCVPISNHLYFYWYRQILGQKVEFLVSFYNNEISEKSEIFDDQFSVERPDGSNFTLKIRSTKLEDSAMYFCARSYGGAREGSSYNEQFFGPGTRLTVL.

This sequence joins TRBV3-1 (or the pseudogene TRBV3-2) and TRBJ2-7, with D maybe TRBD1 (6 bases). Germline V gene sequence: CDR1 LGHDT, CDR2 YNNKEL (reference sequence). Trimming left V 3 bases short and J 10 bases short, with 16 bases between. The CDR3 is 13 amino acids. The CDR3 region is CASSQNPQGRQYF. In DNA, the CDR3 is TGTGCCAGCAGCCAGAATCCACAGGGCCGCCAGTACTTC.

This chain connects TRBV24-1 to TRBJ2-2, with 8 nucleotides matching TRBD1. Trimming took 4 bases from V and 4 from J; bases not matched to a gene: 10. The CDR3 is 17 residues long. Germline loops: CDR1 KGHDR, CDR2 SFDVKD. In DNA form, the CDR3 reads TGTGCCACCAGTGAGCACGGACAGGGCGGGACCACCGGGGAGCTGTTTTTT. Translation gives CATSEHGQGGTTGELFF.

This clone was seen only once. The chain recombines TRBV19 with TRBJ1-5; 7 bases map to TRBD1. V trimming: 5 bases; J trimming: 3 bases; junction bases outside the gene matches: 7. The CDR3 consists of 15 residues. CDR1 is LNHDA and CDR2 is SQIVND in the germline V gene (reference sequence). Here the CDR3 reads CASSPKTGINQPQHF. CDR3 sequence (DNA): TGTGCCAGTAGTCCCAAGACAGGGATCAATCAGCCCCAGCATTTT.